Each of the 10 T cell receptor beta chains below was sequenced from the same sample in a study of identical twins listed by TCRdb under 2016. Receptor amplification or capture employed 5' RACE. Reads for this sample came from an Illumina HiSeq 2000. TCRdb reran the public reads through fastp at Q25 and MiXCR, keeping productive beta chains. Rows with a matching CDR3 protein are joined into one entry that keeps the most common DNA and genes. The sample table contains more than 650,000 distinct CDR3 sequences; only one count was recorded for approximately 6.1% of them. 1.5% to 2% of the sample rests with the top ten. The sequenced sample was naive T cells sorted from blood. Taken with the paper, the label for cell subset or site translates to: cells isolated with a human naive T-cell isolation kit. Every receptor here comes from a man aged 18 to 35 in good health.

A few counts support this clonotype. The genes are TRBV12-3 or TRBV12-4 and TRBJ2-2; the D gene could be TRBD1 or TRBD2 (6 bases each). The CDR3 covers 15 residues. V shed 2 bases and J shed 5 bases, with 12 bases lying between them. CDR3 DNA sequence: TGTGCCAGCAGTTTAAGGGGGGCGCAGACCGGGGAGCTGTTTTTT. It codes for CASSLRGAQTGELFF.

This clonotype has a handful of counts. This chain uses TRBV6-5 with TRBJ1-1, with TRBD1 identical over 8 bases. The CDR3 extends over 15 amino acids. After removal of 2 bases from V and 2 bases from J, the junction contained 4 bases not matched to a gene. CDR1 is MNHEY, CDR2 SVGAGI, per germline. The CDR3 DNA follows: TGTGCCAGCAGTTACCCGACAGGGGCAAACACTGAAGCTTTCTTT. It specifies CASSYPTGANTEAFF.

Many counts were recorded for this clonotype. The chain uses TRBV20-1 and TRBJ2-7; weak D call: TRBD1 (6 bases). From germline, CDR1 is DFQATT and CDR2 SNEGSKA (reference sequence). With 0 bases removed from V and 1 base from J, the gap between germline ends came to 7 bases. This CDR3 is built from 13 residues. The CDR3 region has the DNA TGCAGTGCTAGAGATGACAGGTCCTACGAGCAGTACGTC. It specifies CSARDDRSYEQYV.

This clonotype has only a few counts. The chain links TRBV12-3 or TRBV12-4 to TRBJ2-5; 12 nucleotides match TRBD2. V lost 6 bases to trimming and J lost 1 base; unmatched junction nucleotides: 18. There are 20 residues in the CDR3. The CDR3 here is CASSNLRRGLAGTPQETQYF. CDR3 DNA: TGTGCCAGCAGCAACCTGCGCCGAGGACTAGCGGGAACACCCCAAGAGACCCAGTACTTC.

In its sample, this clonotype was seen a few times. The J gene is TRBJ2-7, the V gene TRBV5-5, with TRBD2 matching over 7 bases. Germline CDR1 is SGHKS and CDR2 is YYEKEE (reference sequence). J was trimmed by 2 bases and V by 5 bases; bases with no gene match: 13. CDR3 length equals 16 residues. The CDR3: CASSLTAGTVTYEQYV. The CDR3 DNA follows: TGTGCCAGCAGTTTGACAGCGGGAACGGTCACCTACGAGCAGTACGTC.

The sample holds a few counts of this clonotype. The chain joins TRBV20-1 to TRBJ2-3; 9 bases agree with TRBD1. This CDR3 contains 15 residues. Germline loops: CDR1 DFQATT, CDR2 SNEGSKA (reference sequence). Unmatched junction bases numbered 4, after V lost 0 bases and J lost 3 bases. The CDR3 protein is CSARDSDRGTDTQYF. DNA of the CDR3: TGCAGTGCTAGAGATTCGGACAGGGGAACAGATACGCAGTATTTT.

This clonotype was found a few times. The rearrangement uses TRBV4-2 and TRBJ2-5, with a possible D match to TRBD2 (6 bases). CDR3 size: 18 residues. Germline V gives CDR1 LGHNA, CDR2 YNFKEQ. V dropped 0 bases and J dropped 1 base, with 18 bases sitting between them. Here the CDR3 DNA reads TGTGCCAGCAGCCAAGAATGGGACTCCCGAGTGCTCCAAGAGACCCAGTACTTC. It specifies CASSQEWDSRVLQETQYF.

The genes are TRBV7-9 and TRBJ2-1; D tentatively fits TRBD1 or TRBD2 (5 bases each). CDR1 is SEHNR, CDR2 FQNEAQ, per germline (reference sequence). Trimming shortened V by 3 bases and J by 3 bases, and 12 bases separated the two germline ends. The CDR3 length is 15 residues. CDR3 in amino acids: CASSFFVGGYNEQFF. DNA for the CDR3: TGTGCCAGCAGCTTTTTTGTTGGGGGCTACAATGAGCAGTTCTTC.

This clonotype was seen only a few times. This sequence joins TRBV15 and TRBJ2-7; the D gene is possibly TRBD1 (6 bases). The CDR3 contains 13 residues. Deletions cut 5 bases from V and 3 bases from J, with 11 bases between. Germline V lookup: CDR1 LNHNV, CDR2 YYDKDF (reference sequence). CDR3 nucleotide sequence: TGTGCCACCAGCCTAGGGGGTAACTACGAGCAGTACTTC. It codes for CATSLGGNYEQYF.

Many counts were recorded for this clonotype. The genes are TRBV12-3 or TRBV12-4 and TRBJ2-3; no clear D gene. The CDR3 consists of 15 residues. The germline V and J ends were trimmed by 3 bases and 0 bases, with 10 bases remaining between them. The CDR3 bases are TGTGCCAGCAGTTTTACGAGGTCTAGCACAGATACGCAGTATTTT. This sequence encodes CASSFTRSSTDTQYF.